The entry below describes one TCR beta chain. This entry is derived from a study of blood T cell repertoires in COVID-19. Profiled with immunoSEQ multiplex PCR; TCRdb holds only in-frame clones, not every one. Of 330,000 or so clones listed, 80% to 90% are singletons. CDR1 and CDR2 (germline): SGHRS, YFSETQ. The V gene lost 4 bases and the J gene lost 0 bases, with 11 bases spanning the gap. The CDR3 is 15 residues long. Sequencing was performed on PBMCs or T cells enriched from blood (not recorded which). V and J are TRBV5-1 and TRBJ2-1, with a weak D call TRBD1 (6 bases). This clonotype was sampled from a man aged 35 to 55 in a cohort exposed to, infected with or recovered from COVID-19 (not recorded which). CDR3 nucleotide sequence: TGCGCCAGCAGCCCCCAGGGGATCTCCTACAATGAGCAGTTCTTC. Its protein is CASSPQGISYNEQFF.